Here is one T cell receptor beta chain with its context. Its target antigen remains unknown. The input lacks base qualities; no much larger clone sits a single base away. The source of the sample is a study of technical replicates of blood from a few donors (dated by TCRdb to about 2017). Based on the germline V gene (reference sequence), the CDR1 and CDR2 sequences are MNHEY and SMNVEV. Its CDR3 holds 11 amino acids, cysteine through phenylalanine. Only CDR3 DNA remains: 33 bases, in frame from the first base. Trimming removed 6 bases from V and 7 bases from J, leaving 10 bases between the germline ends. Library preparation employed the immunoSEQ multiplex PCR assay. TCRdb took this table from immuneACCESS and kept in-frame rearrangements with V and J called. Such tables lack part of the clones; where checked against another copy, unresolved V genes explain under half of the gap, and the rest is unexplained. Across this sample there are roughly 82,000 clones, with 96% seen only once. The ten largest clones add up to about 0.41% of the sample.

The receptor was derived from a human donor in good health. Recombination linked TRBV27 to TRBJ2-7; no D gene call is confident. The source material was T cells isolated from PBMCs. The DNA sequence is TGTGCCAGCAGCTCCCGGAGTGAGCAGTACTTC. The translation is CASSSRSEQYF.